This TCR beta chain was documented in a study of T cell responses to AZD1222 COVID-19 vaccine. Clones were read by immunoSEQ multiplex PCR, and TCRdb kept only the in-frame ones, dropping some. In the table there are roughly 130,000 clones, approximately 94% of which are singletons. The CDR3 extends over 19 amino acids. From germline, CDR1 is SGHVS and CDR2 FNYEAQ. The V end lost 8 bases, the J end lost 0 bases, and 26 bases lay between the germline ends. This sequence joins TRBV7-6 and TRBJ1-3; a possible D gene is TRBD1 (5 bases). This TCR was recovered from an adult in good health. This specimen was peripheral blood, taken on day 0 of AZD1222 vaccination. CDR3 protein: CASVPGADTLSSSGNTIYF. The CDR3 bases are TGTGCCAGCGTTCCGGGTGCGGACACACTCTCATCCTCTGGAAACACCATATATTTT. The variable domain in full, completed from reference TRBV7-6 and TRBJ1-3, reads GAGVSQSPRYKVTKRGQDVALRCDPISGHVSLYWYRQALGQGPEFLTYFNYEAQQDKSGLPNDRFSAERPEGSISTLTIQRTEQRDSAMYRCASVPGADTLSSSGNTIYFGEGSWLTVV.